The 25 T cell receptor beta chains reported below all come from one sample, sequenced in a study of blood T cell repertoires in COVID-19. Sequenced by immunoSEQ multiplex PCR; TCRdb stores in-frame clones only, minus some. The table lists 30,000 to 40,000 clones, just over 85% of them singletons. Specimen: peripheral blood. The receptors derive from a woman aged 70-85 years with active COVID-19.

This clone was seen only once. The CDR3 protein is CASSQGRRGYNEQFF. DNA for the CDR3: TGTGCCAGCAGCCAAGGTCGAAGAGGATACAATGAGCAGTTCTTC. The genes are TRBV3-1 (or the pseudogene TRBV3-2) and TRBJ2-1; no firm D call. The V gene lost 1 base and the J gene lost 4 bases, with 11 bases spanning the gap. Germline V gene data show CDR1 as LGHDT and CDR2 as YNNKEL (reference sequence). This CDR3 spans 15 amino acids.

The chain is built from TRBV27 and TRBJ1-6; D remains ambiguous. The CDR3 is made up of 14 amino acids. CDR1 MNHEY and CDR2 SMNVEV come from the germline V gene (reference sequence). V lost 5 bases and J lost 10, with 15 bases in between. CDR3 in DNA: TGTGCCAGCAGTCCCCGGGAGGTAGGGTCACCCCTCCACTTT. This translates into CASSPREVGSPLHF.

V usage is TRBV4-1 and J usage is TRBJ1-5; possible D gene TRBD1, 6 bases. In germline, CDR1 is MGHRA, CDR2 YSYEKL. There are 14 residues in the CDR3. Deletions cut 4 bases from V and 4 bases from J, with 11 bases between. The CDR3 reads CASSLQTGNQPQHF. CDR3 DNA sequence: TGCGCCAGCAGCCTCCAAACAGGGAATCAGCCCCAGCATTTT.

This clone appeared a single time. V usage is TRBV5-1 and J usage is TRBJ1-5; TRBD1 agrees at 9 bases. The CDR3 sequence is 15 residues long. Germline CDR1 reads SGHRS; CDR2 reads YFSETQ. V shed 4 bases, J shed 2 bases, and the junction held 4 bases outside the gene matches. CDR3: CASSPTGGGNQPQHF. CDR3 in DNA: TGCGCCAGCAGCCCGACAGGGGGGGGCAATCAGCCCCAGCATTTT.

The table lists this clone with a few counts. The chain combines TRBV7-8 with TRBJ1-4; a possible D gene is TRBD1 (5 bases). The germline V and J ends were trimmed by 4 bases and 4 bases, with 22 bases remaining between them. The CDR3 extends over 18 amino acids. Germline loops: CDR1 SGHVS, CDR2 FQNEAQ. For the CDR3, the DNA is TGTGCCAGCAGCTCCCAACGGTCCCCCGGACAAGTTAATGAAAAACTGTTTTTT. Residues: CASSSQRSPGQVNEKLFF.

This chain joins TRBV29-1 and TRBJ1-2; TRBD1 agrees at 10 bases. V shed 7 bases and J 7 bases; nucleotides not matched to a gene: 9. CDR1 and CDR2 (germline): SQVTM, ANQGSEA. This CDR3 comprises 13 residues. The DNA of the CDR3 is TGCAGCGGGGCTCGGGACAGGGGTCTTGGCTACACCTTC. It is translated as CSGARDRGLGYTF. The full variable domain, in which reference TRBV29-1 and TRBJ1-2 provide the parts outside the CDR3, is SAVISQKPSRDICQRGTSLTIQCQVDSQVTMMFWYRQQPGQSLTLIATANQGSEATYESGFVIDKFPISRPNLTFSTLTVSNMSPEDSSIYLCSGARDRGLGYTFGSGTRLTVV.

The rearrangement links TRBV2 to TRBJ1-1; D is undetermined. The CDR3 length is 13 residues. The V gene's germline CDR1 is SNHLY and CDR2 FYNNEI. V was shortened by 7 bases and J by 2 bases, with 11 bases between the two germline ends. CDR3: CASTYDSNTEAFF. CDR3 bases: TGTGCCAGCACCTACGATTCTAACACTGAAGCTTTCTTT.

This chain uses TRBV25-1 with TRBJ1-3; possibly TRBD1 for D (5 bases). V lost 3 bases and J lost 0, with 12 bases in between. Germline CDR1 reads MGHDK; CDR2 reads SYGVNS. The CDR3 has 16 amino acids. In DNA, the CDR3 is TGTGCCAGCAGTGATGGGAGGGGCCTCTCTGGAAACACCATATATTTT. This gives the protein CASSDGRGLSGNTIYF.

This clone showed up just once. The chain combines TRBV11-2 with TRBJ1-2; TRBD1 matches at 9 bases. Germline CDR1 is SGHAT and CDR2 is FQNNGV. V trimming: 5 bases; J trimming: 2 bases; junction bases outside the gene matches: 3. This CDR3 has 14 residues. CDR3 coding DNA: TGTGCCAGCAGCCCCGGACAGGGGAACTATGGCTACACCTTC. This sequence encodes CASSPGQGNYGYTF.

This clone is medium-sized by share. The J gene is TRBJ1-2, the V gene TRBV15; 7 positions match TRBD1. The CDR3 runs to 15 residues. V trimming: 0 bases; J trimming: 8 bases; junction bases outside the gene matches: 9. Germline V gene lookup returns CDR1 LNHNV and CDR2 YYDKDF (reference sequence). The CDR3 DNA reads TGTGCCACCAGCAGAGAGGGACAGTGGTCGCGGGGCTACACCTTC. Its protein product is CATSREGQWSRGYTF.

CDR3 in amino acids: CASSASGGKGTDTQYF. CDR3 coding DNA: TGTGCCAGCAGCGCTAGCGGGGGGAAGGGCACAGATACGCAGTATTTT. The rearrangement uses TRBV9 and TRBJ2-3; TRBD2 matches at 11 bases. CDR3 length: 16 amino acids. Unmatched junction bases numbered 4, after V lost 3 bases and J lost 1 base. CDR1 and CDR2 (germline): SGDLS, YYNGEE.

The J gene is TRBJ2-5, the V gene TRBV6-1; the match to TRBD2 covers 13 bases. J lost 0 bases, V lost 4 bases, and 5 bases had no gene match. This CDR3 comprises 17 residues. Per germline, CDR1 MNHNS and CDR2 SASEGT. CDR3 sequence: CASSGGLAGRYQETQYF. The CDR3 nucleotides read TGTGCCAGCAGTGGGGGACTAGCGGGAAGGTACCAAGAGACCCAGTACTTC.

This clone has just one count. This chain joins TRBV5-4 and TRBJ2-5, with 7 bases fitting TRBD2. V gave up 0 bases and J gave up 5 bases; unmatched junction bases: 4. The CDR3 contains 14 residues. The germline V gene encodes CDR1 SGHNT and CDR2 YYREEE (reference sequence). CDR3 loop: CASSLALARETQYF. As DNA, the CDR3 is TGTGCCAGCAGCTTGGCACTAGCGAGGGAGACCCAGTACTTC.

This chain connects TRBV11-2 to TRBJ2-7; possible D gene TRBD2, 6 bases. CDR3 length: 13 residues. V was clipped by 4 bases and J by 2 bases, with 9 bases between them. Germline values: CDR1 SGHAT, CDR2 FQNNGV. The CDR3 sequence is CASSSGSTYEQYF. CDR3 nucleotide sequence: TGTGCCAGCAGCTCCGGGAGTACCTACGAGCAGTACTTC.

The rearrangement links TRBV28 to TRBJ1-5, with 7 nucleotides matching TRBD1. CDR1 is MDHEN, CDR2 SYDVKM, per germline. CDR3 length: 15 amino acids. Trimming removed 6 bases from V and 2 bases from J; junction bases left unmatched: 7. Here the CDR3 DNA reads TGTGCCAGCAGGGTGACAGGGTTCGGCAATCAGCCCCAGCATTTT. Its translation is CASRVTGFGNQPQHF.

This rearrangement joins TRBV3-1 (or the pseudogene TRBV3-2) to TRBJ1-6, with D maybe TRBD1 (6 bases). Deletions cut 8 bases from V and 3 bases from J, with 8 bases between. This CDR3 has 13 amino acids. CDR1 is LGHDT and CDR2 is YNNKEL in the germline V gene (reference sequence). The DNA of the CDR3 is TGTGCCAGCCAACAGGGCTATAATTCACCCCTCCACTTT. Translating it yields CASQQGYNSPLHF.

The chain links TRBV6-5 to TRBJ2-5, with 7 bases matching TRBD1. The junction had 1 base not matched to a gene; V was cut back by 5 bases and J by 1 base. The CDR3 runs 13 residues. Germline values: CDR1 MNHEY, CDR2 SVGAGI. The CDR3 protein is CASSRDSQETQYF. The CDR3 DNA reads as TGTGCCAGCAGTCGGGACAGCCAAGAGACCCAGTACTTC.

The CDR3 DNA follows: TGTGCCAGCAGTGAGGACTATAATTCACCCCTCCACTTT. Protein sequence: CASSEDYNSPLHF. This chain uses TRBV12-3 or TRBV12-4 with TRBJ1-6; D is uncertain. CDR3 length equals 13 residues. V lost 5 bases, J lost 3 bases, and 5 bases lay in between.

The chain has TRBV28 and TRBJ2-5, with D unclear. The germline CDR1 and CDR2 sequences are MDHEN and SYDVKM. The CDR3 spans 14 residues. The V gene lost 6 bases and the J gene lost 2 bases, with 13 bases spanning the gap. The CDR3 spells CASSPALGQETQYF. CDR3 bases: TGTGCCAGCAGCCCCGCCCTAGGACAAGAGACCCAGTACTTC.

J is TRBJ2-5 and V is TRBV10-3; a weak D match, TRBD1 (5 bases). The ends were cut back, 10 bases at V and 5 bases at J, with 20 bases in the middle. The CDR3 covers 14 residues. Germline V gene data show CDR1 as ENHRY and CDR2 as SYGVKD. CDR3 in amino acids: CATFAGRETETQYF. CDR3 coding DNA: TGTGCCACCTTCGCAGGGCGCGAAACGGAGACCCAGTACTTC.

The rearrangement links TRBV3-1 (or the pseudogene TRBV3-2) to TRBJ1-2; tentative D call: TRBD1 (5 bases). V was pared by 3 bases and J by 6 bases, with 20 bases between. There are 16 residues in the CDR3. CDR1 is LGHDT and CDR2 is YNNKEL in the germline V gene (reference sequence). The CDR3 nucleotides are TGTGCCAGCAGCCAGAACCCCGGGGGGGGAAGTGATGGCTACACCTTC. Translation gives CASSQNPGGGSDGYTF.

The chain recombines TRBV3-1 (or the pseudogene TRBV3-2) with TRBJ2-2; 10 bases align to TRBD1. Germline V gene sequence: CDR1 LGHDT, CDR2 YNNKEL (reference sequence). The V and J ends lost 2 bases and 0 bases, in that order; junction bases with no gene match: 3. The CDR3 totals 17 residues. In nucleotides, the CDR3 is TGTGCCAGCAGCCAATTCGGACAGGGGGCGAACACCGGGGAGCTGTTTTTT. Amino acid sequence: CASSQFGQGANTGELFF.

The rearrangement links TRBV10-3 to TRBJ1-5; 7 nucleotides line up with TRBD1. V trimming: 5 bases; J trimming: 2 bases; junction bases outside the gene matches: 6. CDR1 is ENHRY and CDR2 is SYGVKD in the germline V gene. The CDR3 extends over 15 amino acids. The CDR3 DNA follows: TGTGCCATCAGTACAGGGGAAGGTGGCAATCAGCCCCAGCATTTT. As protein: CAISTGEGGNQPQHF.

The genes are TRBV4-3 and TRBJ2-2; tentatively, D is TRBD1 (6 bases). Germline CDR1 LGHNA, CDR2 YSLEER. Trimming took off 3 bases at V and 5 bases at J, with 13 bases between the two ends. CDR3 length equals 15 residues. The CDR3 coding sequence is TGCGCCAGCAGCCAGAAGGACAGCCCGACCGGGGAGCTGTTTTTT. Translation: CASSQKDSPTGELFF.

V gene TRBV4-3 combines with J gene TRBJ2-2, with 9 positions matching TRBD1. The CDR3 totals 15 residues. The germline V gene encodes CDR1 LGHNA and CDR2 YSLEER. J lost 5 bases, V lost 1 base, and 2 bases had no gene match. CDR3 protein: CASSQGTGETGELFF. In nucleotides, the CDR3 is TGCGCCAGCAGCCAAGGGACAGGGGAGACCGGGGAGCTGTTTTTT.